What follows is one T cell receptor beta chain and its context. This sample was taken from a study of control samples from healthy donors and cancer patients. Germline assignment: CDR1 MNHEY and CDR2 SVGAGI. The CDR3 loop spans 13 amino acids. V was pared by 6 bases and J by 10 bases, with 16 bases between. Measured with immunoSEQ multiplex PCR; TCRdb has only the in-frame clones, and not every one. The repertoire consists of some 120,000 clones, with 91% occurring once and the leading ten covering almost 8%. V is TRBV6-5 and J is TRBJ2-4; D gene ambiguous. The clonotype was recovered from a woman younger than 35 in good health. Sample: blood. The CDR3 spells CASRRPVMGIQYF. The CDR3 DNA reads as TGTGCCAGCAGACGGCCAGTCATGGGGATTCAGTACTTC.